The clone carrying this T cell receptor (beta chain) was seen a handful of times. This sample stems from a study of blood T cells in healthy people across ages. The V end lost 5 bases, the J end lost 3 bases, and 14 bases lay between the germline ends. The CDR3 extends over 15 amino acids. In germline, CDR1 is MDHEN, CDR2 SYDVKM. RNA extraction gave at least 6 micrograms of total RNA per sample. A J-beta primer mix and a sample-barcoded 5' primer were used in a second PCR of roughly 6 to 11 cycles. Carrying 12 random nucleotides, a template-switch adaptor labeled each individual cDNA molecule. TCRdb ran MiXCR on the 5' RACE reads and lists one entry per CDR3 protein. The sample shows approximately 770,000 distinct CDR3 sequences, roughly 60% of them seen only once.

Sequenced input: blood. This sequence was found in a man younger than 45 in good health. V is TRBV28 and J is TRBJ2-4; D ambiguous. This CDR3 is CASSTTGWDKNIQYF. Written as DNA, the CDR3 is TGTGCCAGCAGTACTACCGGTTGGGACAAAAACATTCAGTACTTC.